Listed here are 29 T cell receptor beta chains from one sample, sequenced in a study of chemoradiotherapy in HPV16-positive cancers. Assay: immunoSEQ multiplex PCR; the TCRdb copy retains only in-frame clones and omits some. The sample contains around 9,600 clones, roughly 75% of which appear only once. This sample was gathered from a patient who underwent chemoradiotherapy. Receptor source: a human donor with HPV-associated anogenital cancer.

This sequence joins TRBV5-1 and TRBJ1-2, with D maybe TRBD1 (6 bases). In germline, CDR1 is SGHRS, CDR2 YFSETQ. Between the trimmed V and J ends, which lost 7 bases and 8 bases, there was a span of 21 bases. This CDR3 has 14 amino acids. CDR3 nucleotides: TGCGCCAGCTCCCGGGGGCAAATACGAGAGGGCTACACCTTC. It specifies CASSRGQIREGYTF.

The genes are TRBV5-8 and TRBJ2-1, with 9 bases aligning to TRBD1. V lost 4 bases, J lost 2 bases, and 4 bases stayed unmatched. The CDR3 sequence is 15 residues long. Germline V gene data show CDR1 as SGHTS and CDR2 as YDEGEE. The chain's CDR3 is CASSAQGATYNEQFF. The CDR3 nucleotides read TGTGCCAGCAGCGCACAGGGGGCGACCTACAATGAGCAGTTCTTC.

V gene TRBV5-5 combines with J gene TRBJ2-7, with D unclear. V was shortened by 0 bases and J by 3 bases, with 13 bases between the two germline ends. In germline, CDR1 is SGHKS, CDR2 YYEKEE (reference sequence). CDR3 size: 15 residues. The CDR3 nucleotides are TGTGCCAGCAGCTTGGGATCCGATACCCGCTACGAGCAGTACTTC. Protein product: CASSLGSDTRYEQYF.

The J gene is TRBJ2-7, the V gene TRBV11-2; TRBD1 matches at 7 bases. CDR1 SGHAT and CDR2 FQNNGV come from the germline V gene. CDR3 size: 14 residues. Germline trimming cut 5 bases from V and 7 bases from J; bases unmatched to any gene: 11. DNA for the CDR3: TGTGCCAGCAGCACCACAGGGGTGAGCCCGGAGCAGTACTTC. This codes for CASSTTGVSPEQYF. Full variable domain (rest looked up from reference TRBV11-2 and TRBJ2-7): EAGVAQSPRYKIIEKRQSVAFWCNPISGHATLYWYQQILGQGPKLLIQFQNNGVVDDSQLPKDRFSAERLKGVDSTLKIQPAKLEDSAVYLCASSTTGVSPEQYFGPGTRLTVT.

For the CDR3, the DNA is TGTGCCAGCAGGGGGAGGGCCATGAACACTGAAGCTTTCTTT. Its translation is CASRGRAMNTEAFF. The rearrangement joins TRBV7-2 to TRBJ1-1; D is unclear. The V end lost 6 bases, the J end lost 0 bases, and 11 bases lay between the germline ends. CDR1 and CDR2 from the germline V gene are SGHTA and FQGNSA. This CDR3 contains 14 residues.

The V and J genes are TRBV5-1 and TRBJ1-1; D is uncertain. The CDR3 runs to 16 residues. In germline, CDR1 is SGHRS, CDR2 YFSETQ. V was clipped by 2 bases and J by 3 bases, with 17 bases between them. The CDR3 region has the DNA TGCGCCAGCAGCTTCGAGGGAAGAGGTAGGGACACTGAAGCTTTCTTT. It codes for CASSFEGRGRDTEAFF.

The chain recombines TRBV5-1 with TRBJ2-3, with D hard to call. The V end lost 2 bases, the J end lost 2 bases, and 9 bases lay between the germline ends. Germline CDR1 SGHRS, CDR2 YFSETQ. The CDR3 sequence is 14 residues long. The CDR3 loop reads CASSLDRPTDTQYF. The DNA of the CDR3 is TGCGCCAGCAGCTTAGACCGACCCACAGATACGCAGTATTTT.

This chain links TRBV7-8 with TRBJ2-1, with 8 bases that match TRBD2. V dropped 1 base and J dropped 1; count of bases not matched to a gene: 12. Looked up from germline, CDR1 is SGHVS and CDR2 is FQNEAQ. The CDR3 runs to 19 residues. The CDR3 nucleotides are TGTGCCAGCAGCTTAGGGGCAAAAATAGCGGGGAGGTCCTACAATGAGCAGTTCTTC. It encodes CASSLGAKIAGRSYNEQFF.

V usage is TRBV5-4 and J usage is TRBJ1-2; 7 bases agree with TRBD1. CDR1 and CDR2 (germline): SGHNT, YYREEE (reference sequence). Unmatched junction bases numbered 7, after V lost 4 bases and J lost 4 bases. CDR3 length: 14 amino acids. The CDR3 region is CASSRQGYSYGYTF. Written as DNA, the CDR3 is TGTGCCAGCAGCCGACAGGGTTACTCCTATGGCTACACCTTC.

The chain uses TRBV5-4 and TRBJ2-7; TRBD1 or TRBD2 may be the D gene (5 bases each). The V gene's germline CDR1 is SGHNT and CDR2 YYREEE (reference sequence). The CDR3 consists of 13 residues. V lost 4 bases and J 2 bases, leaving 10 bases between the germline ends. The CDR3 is CASSGTGTYEQYF. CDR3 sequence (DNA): TGTGCCAGCAGCGGGACCGGCACCTACGAGCAGTACTTC.

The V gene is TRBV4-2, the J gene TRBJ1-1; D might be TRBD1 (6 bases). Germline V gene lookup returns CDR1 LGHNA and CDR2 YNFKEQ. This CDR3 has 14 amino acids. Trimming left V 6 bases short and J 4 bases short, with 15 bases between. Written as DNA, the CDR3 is TGTGCCAGCAGGGCACGAGGGGGGATCACTGAAGCTTTCTTT. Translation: CASRARGGITEAFF.

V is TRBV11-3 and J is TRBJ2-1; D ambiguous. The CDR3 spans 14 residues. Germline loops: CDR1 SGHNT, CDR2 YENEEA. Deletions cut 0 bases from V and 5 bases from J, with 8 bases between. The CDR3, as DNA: TGTGCCAGCAGCTTAGATCCATACGACAATGAGCAGTTCTTC. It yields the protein CASSLDPYDNEQFF.

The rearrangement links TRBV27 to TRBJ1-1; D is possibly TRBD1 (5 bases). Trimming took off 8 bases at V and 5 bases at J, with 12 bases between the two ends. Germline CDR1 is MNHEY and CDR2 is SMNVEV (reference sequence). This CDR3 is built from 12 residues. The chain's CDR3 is CASSKGTTEAFF. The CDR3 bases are TGTGCCAGCTCTAAGGGGACGACTGAAGCTTTCTTT.

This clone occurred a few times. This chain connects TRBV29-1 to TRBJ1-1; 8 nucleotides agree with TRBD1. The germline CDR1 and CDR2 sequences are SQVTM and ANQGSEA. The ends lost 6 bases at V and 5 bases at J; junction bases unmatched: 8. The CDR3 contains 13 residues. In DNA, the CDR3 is TGCAGCGTCACCCGACAGGGGATTACTGAAGCTTTCTTT. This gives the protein CSVTRQGITEAFF. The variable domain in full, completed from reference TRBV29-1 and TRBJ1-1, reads SAVISQKPSRDICQRGTSLTIQCQVDSQVTMMFWYRQQPGQSLTLIATANQGSEATYESGFVIDKFPISRPNLTFSTLTVSNMSPEDSSIYLCSVTRQGITEAFFGQGTRLTVV.

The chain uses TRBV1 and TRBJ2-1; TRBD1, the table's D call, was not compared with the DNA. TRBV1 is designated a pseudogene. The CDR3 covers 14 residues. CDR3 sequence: CTSSQERQGHEQFF. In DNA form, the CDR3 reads TGCACCAGCAGCCAAGAACGTCAGGGGCATGAGCAGTTCTTC.

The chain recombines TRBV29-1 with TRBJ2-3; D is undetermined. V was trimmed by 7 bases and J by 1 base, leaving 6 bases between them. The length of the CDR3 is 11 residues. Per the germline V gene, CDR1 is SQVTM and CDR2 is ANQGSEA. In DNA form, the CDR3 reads TGCAGCGGCGTCCGCACAGATACGCAGTATTTT. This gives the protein CSGVRTDTQYF.

CDR3 in amino acids: CASSSTAGGAPHGYTF. CDR3 DNA sequence: TGTGCCAGCAGCTCAACCGCAGGGGGCGCACCCCATGGCTACACCTTC. This chain links TRBV7-9 with TRBJ1-2; 8 bases are a match to TRBD1. Germline values: CDR1 SEHNR, CDR2 FQNEAQ (reference sequence). The CDR3 length is 16 residues. After removal of 4 bases from V and 6 bases from J, the junction contained 13 bases not matched to a gene.

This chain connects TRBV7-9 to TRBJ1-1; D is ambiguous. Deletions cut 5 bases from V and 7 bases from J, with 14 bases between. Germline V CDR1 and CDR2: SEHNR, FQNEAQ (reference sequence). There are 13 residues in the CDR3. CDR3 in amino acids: CASSHSSRYEAFF. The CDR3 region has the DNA TGTGCCAGCAGCCACTCCTCGCGGTATGAAGCTTTCTTT.

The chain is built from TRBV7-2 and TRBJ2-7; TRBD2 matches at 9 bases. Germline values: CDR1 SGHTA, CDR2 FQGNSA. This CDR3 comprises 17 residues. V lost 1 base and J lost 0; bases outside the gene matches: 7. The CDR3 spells CASSLGILAGSSYEQYF. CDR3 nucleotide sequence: TGTGCCAGCAGCTTAGGGATCCTAGCGGGGAGCTCCTACGAGCAGTACTTC.

DNA of the CDR3: TGTGCCAGCAGTTTCGGAGGGGAGGACCTTGAAGCTTTCTTT. Its protein is CASSFGGEDLEAFF. The chain couples TRBV27 to TRBJ1-1, with D tentatively TRBD1 (5 bases). V was clipped by 3 bases and J by 7 bases, with 15 bases between them. Germline V lookup: CDR1 MNHEY, CDR2 SMNVEV (reference sequence). The CDR3 extends over 14 amino acids.

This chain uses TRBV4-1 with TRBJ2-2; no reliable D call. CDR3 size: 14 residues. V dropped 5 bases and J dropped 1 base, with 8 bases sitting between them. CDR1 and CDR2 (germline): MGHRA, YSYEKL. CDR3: CASSFGENTGELFF. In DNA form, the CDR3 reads TGCGCCAGCAGCTTTGGGGAGAACACCGGGGAGCTGTTTTTT.

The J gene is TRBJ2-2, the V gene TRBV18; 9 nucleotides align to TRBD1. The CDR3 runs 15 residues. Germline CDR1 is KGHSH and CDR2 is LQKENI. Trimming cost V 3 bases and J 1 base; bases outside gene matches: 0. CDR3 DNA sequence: TGTGCCAGCTCACCGGGACAGGGGAACACCGGGGAGCTGTTTTTT. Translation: CASSPGQGNTGELFF. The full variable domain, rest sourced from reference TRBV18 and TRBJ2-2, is NAGVMQNPRHLVRRRGQEARLRCSPMKGHSHVYWYRQLPEEGLKFMVYLQKENIIDESGMPKERFSAEFPKEGPSILRIQQVVRGDSAAYFCASSPGQGNTGELFFGEGSRLTVL.

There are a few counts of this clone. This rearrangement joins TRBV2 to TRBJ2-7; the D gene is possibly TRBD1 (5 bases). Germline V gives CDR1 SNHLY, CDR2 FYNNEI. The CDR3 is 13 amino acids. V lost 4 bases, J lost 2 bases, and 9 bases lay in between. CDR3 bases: TGTGCCAGCAGTGGAGGACAAGCCTACGAGCAGTACTTC. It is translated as CASSGGQAYEQYF.

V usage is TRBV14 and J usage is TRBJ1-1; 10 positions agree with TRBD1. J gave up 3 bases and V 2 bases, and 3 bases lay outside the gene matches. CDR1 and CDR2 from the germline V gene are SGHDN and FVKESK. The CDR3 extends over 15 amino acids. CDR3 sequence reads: CASSQWGQGYTEAFF. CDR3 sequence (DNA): TGTGCCAGCAGCCAATGGGGACAGGGGTACACTGAAGCTTTCTTT.

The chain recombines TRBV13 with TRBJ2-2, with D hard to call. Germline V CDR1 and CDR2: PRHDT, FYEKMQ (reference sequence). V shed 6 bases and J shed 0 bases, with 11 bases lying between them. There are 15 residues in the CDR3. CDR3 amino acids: CASSYYRANTGELFF. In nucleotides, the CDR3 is TGTGCCAGCAGTTACTATCGAGCGAACACCGGGGAGCTGTTTTTT.

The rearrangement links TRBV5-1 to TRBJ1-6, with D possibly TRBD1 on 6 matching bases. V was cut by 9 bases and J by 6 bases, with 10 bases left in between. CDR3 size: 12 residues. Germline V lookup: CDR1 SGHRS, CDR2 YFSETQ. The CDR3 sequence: CAKTDSNSPLHF. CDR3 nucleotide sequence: TGCGCCAAAACGGACAGTAATTCACCCCTCCACTTT.

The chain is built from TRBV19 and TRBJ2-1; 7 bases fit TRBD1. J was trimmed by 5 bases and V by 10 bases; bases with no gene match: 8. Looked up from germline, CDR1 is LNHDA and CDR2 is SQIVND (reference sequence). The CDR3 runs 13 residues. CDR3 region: CATRQGVNNEQFF. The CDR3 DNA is TGTGCCACCCGACAGGGAGTGAACAATGAGCAGTTCTTC.

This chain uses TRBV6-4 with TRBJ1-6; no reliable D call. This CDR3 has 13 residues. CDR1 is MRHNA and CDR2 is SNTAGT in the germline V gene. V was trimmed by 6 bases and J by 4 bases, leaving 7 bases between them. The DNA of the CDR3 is TGTGCCAGCAGGGGGAATTATAATTCACCCCTCCACTTT. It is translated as CASRGNYNSPLHF.

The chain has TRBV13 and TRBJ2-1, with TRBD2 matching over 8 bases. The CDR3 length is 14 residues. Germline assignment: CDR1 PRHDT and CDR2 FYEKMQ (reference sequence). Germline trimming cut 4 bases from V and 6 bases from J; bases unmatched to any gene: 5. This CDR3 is CASSSYRGGNEQFF. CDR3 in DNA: TGTGCCAGCAGCTCATACCGGGGGGGCAATGAGCAGTTCTTC. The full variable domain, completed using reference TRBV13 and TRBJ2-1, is AAGVIQSPRHLIKEKRETATLKCYPIPRHDTVYWYQQGPGQDPQFLISFYEKMQSDKGSIPDRFSAQQFSDYHSELNMSSLELGDSALYFCASSSYRGGNEQFFGPGTRLTVL.